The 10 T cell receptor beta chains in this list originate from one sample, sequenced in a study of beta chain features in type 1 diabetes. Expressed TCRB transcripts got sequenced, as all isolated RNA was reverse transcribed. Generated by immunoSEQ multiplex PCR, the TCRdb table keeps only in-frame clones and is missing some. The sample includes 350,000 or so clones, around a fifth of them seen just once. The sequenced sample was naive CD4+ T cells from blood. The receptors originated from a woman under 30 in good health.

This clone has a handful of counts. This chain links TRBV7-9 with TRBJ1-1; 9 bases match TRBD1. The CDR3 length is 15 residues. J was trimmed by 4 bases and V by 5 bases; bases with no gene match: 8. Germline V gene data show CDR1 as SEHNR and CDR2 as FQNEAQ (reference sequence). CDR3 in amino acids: CASSVHRGRITEAFF. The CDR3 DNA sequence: TGTGCCAGCAGCGTACACAGGGGGCGAATCACTGAAGCTTTCTTT.

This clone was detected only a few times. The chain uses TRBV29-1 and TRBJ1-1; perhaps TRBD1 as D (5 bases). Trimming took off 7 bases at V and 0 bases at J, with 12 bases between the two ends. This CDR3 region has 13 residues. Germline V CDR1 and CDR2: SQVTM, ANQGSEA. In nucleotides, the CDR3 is TGCAGCGCATGCCAGGGAATGAACACTGAAGCTTTCTTT. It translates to CSACQGMNTEAFF.

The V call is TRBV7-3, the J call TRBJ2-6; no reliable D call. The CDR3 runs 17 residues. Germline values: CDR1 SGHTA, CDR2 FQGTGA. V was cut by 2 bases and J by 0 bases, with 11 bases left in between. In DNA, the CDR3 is TGTGCCAGCAGCTTACTCCCCGCGCCCTCTGGGGCCAACGTCCTGACTTTC. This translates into CASSLLPAPSGANVLTF. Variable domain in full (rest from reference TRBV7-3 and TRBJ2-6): GAGVSQTPSNKVTEKGKYVELRCDPISGHTALYWYRQSLGQGPEFLIYFQGTGAADDSGLPNDRFFAVRPEGSVSTLKIQRTERGDSAVYLCASSLLPAPSGANVLTFGAGSRLTVL.

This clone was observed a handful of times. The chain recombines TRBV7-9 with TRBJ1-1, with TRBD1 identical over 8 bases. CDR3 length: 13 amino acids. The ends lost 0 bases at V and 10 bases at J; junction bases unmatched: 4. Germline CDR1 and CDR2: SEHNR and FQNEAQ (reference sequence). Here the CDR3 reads CASSLAGQGAAFF. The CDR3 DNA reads TGTGCCAGCAGCTTAGCGGGGCAGGGGGCAGCTTTCTTT.

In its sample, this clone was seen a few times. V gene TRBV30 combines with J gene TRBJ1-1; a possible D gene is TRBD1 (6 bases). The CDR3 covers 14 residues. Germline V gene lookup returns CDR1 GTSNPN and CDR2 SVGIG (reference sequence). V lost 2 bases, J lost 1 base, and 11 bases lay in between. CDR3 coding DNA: TGTGCCTGGAGTCCACAGACAGGGAACACTGAAGCTTTCTTT. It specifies CAWSPQTGNTEAFF.

CDR3 sequence reads: CASRDQRGGKTQYF. CDR3 nucleotides: TGCGCCAGCAGGGACCAAAGGGGGGGTAAGACCCAGTACTTC. This rearrangement joins TRBV5-1 to TRBJ2-5; possible D gene TRBD2, 7 bases. Trimming pared 5 bases from V and 6 bases from J, leaving 17 bases between. Germline-derived CDR1 and CDR2 are SGHRS and YFSETQ. CDR3 size: 14 residues. The variable domain in full, with the rest retrieved from reference TRBV5-1 and TRBJ2-5, is KAGVTQTPRYLIKTRGQQVTLSCSPISGHRSVSWYQQTPGQGLQFLFEYFSETQRNKGNFPGRFSGRQFSNSRSEMNVSTLELGDSALYLCASRDQRGGKTQYFGPGTRLLVL.

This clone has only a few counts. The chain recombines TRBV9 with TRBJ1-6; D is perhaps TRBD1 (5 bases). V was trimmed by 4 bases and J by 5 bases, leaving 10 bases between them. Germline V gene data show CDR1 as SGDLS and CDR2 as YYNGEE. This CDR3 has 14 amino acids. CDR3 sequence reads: CASSLGLDNSPLHF. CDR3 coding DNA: TGTGCCAGCAGCCTGGGACTCGATAATTCACCCCTCCACTTT.

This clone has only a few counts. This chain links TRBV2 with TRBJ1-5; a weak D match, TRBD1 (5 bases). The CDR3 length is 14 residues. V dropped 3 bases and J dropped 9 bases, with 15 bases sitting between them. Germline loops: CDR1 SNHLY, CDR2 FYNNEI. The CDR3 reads CASSEVGVGGPQHF. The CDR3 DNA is TGTGCCAGCAGTGAGGTTGGTGTGGGGGGGCCCCAGCATTTT.

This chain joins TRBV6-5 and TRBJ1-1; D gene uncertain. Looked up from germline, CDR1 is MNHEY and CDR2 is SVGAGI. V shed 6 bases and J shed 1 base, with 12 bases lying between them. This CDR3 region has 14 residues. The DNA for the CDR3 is TGTGCCAGCAGCCTGGGGAGCCCGAACACTGAAGCTTTCTTT. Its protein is CASSLGSPNTEAFF.

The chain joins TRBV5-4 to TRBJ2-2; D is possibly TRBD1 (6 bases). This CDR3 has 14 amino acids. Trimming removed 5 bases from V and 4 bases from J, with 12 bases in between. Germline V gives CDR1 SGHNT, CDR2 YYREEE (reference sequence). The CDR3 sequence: CASRSDRFTGELFF. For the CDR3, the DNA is TGTGCCAGCAGGTCCGACAGGTTCACCGGGGAGCTGTTTTTT. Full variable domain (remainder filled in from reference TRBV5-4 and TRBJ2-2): ETGVTQSPTHLIKTRGQQVTLRCSSQSGHNTVSWYQQALGQGPQFIFQYYREEENGRGNFPPRFSGLQFPNYSSELNVNALELDDSALYLCASRSDRFTGELFFGEGSRLTVL.